This record concerns one T cell receptor beta chain sequence. The antigen remains undetermined. The CDR3 covers 14 residues. Trimming cost V 4 bases and J 3 bases, with 13 bases left between them. The germline CDR1 and CDR2 sequences are SGHRS and YFSETQ. This entry is derived from a study of identical twins. The study, taken as a whole, reports: Among out-of-frame alpha sequences shared by twins, low generation probability occurred in excess. A lower insertion count was a feature of abundant cord blood beta clonotypes, with no such feature in memory repertoires. Excess sharing between twins was weaker in beta out-of-frame sequences.

A universal primer site arose from template switching, and cDNA bore unique molecular identifiers. From the 5' RACE reads, TCRdb called clonotypes with MiXCR, one entry per CDR3 protein. The table shows roughly 570,000 distinct CDR3 sequences, with more than 9% occurring only once. The same sample was also studied in work on yellow fever vaccine responses in identical twins.

Sequences were obtained from PBMCs. The receptor comes from a young woman in good health. This rearrangement joins TRBV5-1 to TRBJ1-1; D perhaps matches TRBD1 (5 bases). CDR3 in amino acids: CASSPPQGYTEAFF. CDR3 nucleotide sequence: TGCGCCAGCAGCCCACCCCAGGGCTACACTGAAGCTTTCTTT.